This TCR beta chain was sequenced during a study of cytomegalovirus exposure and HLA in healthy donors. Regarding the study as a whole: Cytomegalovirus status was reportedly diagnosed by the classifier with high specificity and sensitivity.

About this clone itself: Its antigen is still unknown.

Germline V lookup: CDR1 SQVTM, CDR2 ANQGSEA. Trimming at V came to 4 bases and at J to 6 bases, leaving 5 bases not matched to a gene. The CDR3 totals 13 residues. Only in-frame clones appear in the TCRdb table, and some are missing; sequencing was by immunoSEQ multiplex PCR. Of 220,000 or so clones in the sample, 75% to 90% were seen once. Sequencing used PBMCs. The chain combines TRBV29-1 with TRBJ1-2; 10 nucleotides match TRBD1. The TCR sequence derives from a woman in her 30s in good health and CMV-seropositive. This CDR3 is CSVGGQGKNGYTF. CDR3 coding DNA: TGCAGCGTTGGGGGACAGGGGAAAAATGGCTACACCTTC.